Sequencing of this T cell receptor beta chain was carried out in a study of T cells in Graves' hyperthyroidism and ophthalmopathy. This clonotype has a handful of counts. Looked up from germline, CDR1 is SGHRS and CDR2 is YFSETQ. The V end was cut by 2 bases, the J end by 4 bases, with 12 bases between. The CDR3 is made up of 14 amino acids. TCR beta CDR3 regions were amplified from RNA transcripts. The primer set for the first-round RT-PCR of the TCR CDR3 was HTBI. MiXCR was run by TCRdb on the multiplex PCR reads, yielding one entry per CDR3 protein. The data show about 500,000 distinct CDR3 sequences, 46% seen once.

This chain uses TRBV5-1 with TRBJ1-2, with a weak D call TRBD1 (6 bases). Material: peripheral blood or thyroid tissue (not recorded which). This receptor was taken from an adult woman with Graves' disease, either hyperthyroidism or ophthalmopathy (not recorded which). In DNA, the CDR3 is TGCGCCAGCAGCTTCTTACAGGGCAGCTATGGCTACACCTTC. The encoded protein is CASSFLQGSYGYTF.